The T cell receptor beta chain described here comes from a study of OX40 agonist ivuxolimab in advanced cancers. The CDR3 length is 13 residues. Germline V CDR1 and CDR2: SGHDN, FVKESK. The V end was cut by 4 bases, the J end by 9 bases, with 15 bases between. Profiling relied on immunoSEQ multiplex PCR, and the TCRdb table lists in-frame clones only, not all of them. The data contain some 49,000 clones, about 79% of them seen just once; the ten biggest clones take up 7.9%. Excluded were patients having autoimmune disease history or systemic immunosuppression. The gene calls are TRBV14 and TRBJ1-2, with D possibly TRBD1 on 6 matching bases. The TCR originated in an adult with an advanced solid tumor such as melanoma, head and neck, liver or kidney cancer. The material was CD4+ or CD8+ T cells sorted from blood, obtained in a trial of the OX40 agonist ivuxolimab. The CDR3 DNA reads TGTGCCAGCAGCCCTAGGGACATTATAAGCTACACCTTC. It is translated as CASSPRDIISYTF.